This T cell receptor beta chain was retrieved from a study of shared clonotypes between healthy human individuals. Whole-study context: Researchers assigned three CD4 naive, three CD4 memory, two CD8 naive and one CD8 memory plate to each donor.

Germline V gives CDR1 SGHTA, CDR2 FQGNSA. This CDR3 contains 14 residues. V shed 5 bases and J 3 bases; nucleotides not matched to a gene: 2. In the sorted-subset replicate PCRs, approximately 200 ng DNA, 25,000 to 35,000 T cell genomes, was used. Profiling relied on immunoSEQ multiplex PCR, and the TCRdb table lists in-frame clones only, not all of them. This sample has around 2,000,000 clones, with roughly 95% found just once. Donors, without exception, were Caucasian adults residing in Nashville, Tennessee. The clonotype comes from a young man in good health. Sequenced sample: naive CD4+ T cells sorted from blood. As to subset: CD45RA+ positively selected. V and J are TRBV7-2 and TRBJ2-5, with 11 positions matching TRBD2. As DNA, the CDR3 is TGTGCCAGCAGCAAGGGACTAGCGGAAGAGACCCAGTACTTC. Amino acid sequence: CASSKGLAEETQYF.